This T cell receptor (beta chain) was recorded in a study of blood T cells in healthy people across ages. Background on the study: There was about one barcoded beta molecule captured by template switching per two T cells.

Germline V gives CDR1 SGHVS, CDR2 FNYEAQ. This CDR3 has 13 amino acids. V was shortened by 3 bases and J by 7 bases, with 10 bases between the two germline ends. With each sample, at least 6 micrograms of total RNA were extracted. A note on this clonotype: Its cognate antigen is unknown.

Whole-study results and caveats: Expanded clonotype changes were possibly confounded by unknown donor CMV status. TCR beta diversity, measured per million T cells, fell in a roughly linear way with age.

A second 7 to 11 cycle PCR used barcoded and J-beta primers. MiXCR, run by TCRdb on the 5' RACE reads, gives a single entry per CDR3 protein. The sample records 1.8 million or so distinct CDR3 sequences, more than 35% being singletons. The specimen was blood. The V call is TRBV7-6, the J call TRBJ2-1; D possibly uses TRBD1 or TRBD2 (5 bases each). The receptor was isolated from a human donor in good health. In nucleotides, the CDR3 is TGTGCCAGCAGCTTCTTTGGGGGAAATGAGCAGTTCTTC. It translates to CASSFFGGNEQFF.